This T cell receptor beta chain was identified in a study of cytomegalovirus exposure and HLA in healthy donors. Study-level points and caveats: Later analysis found that TCR beta chains associated with HLA were more clonally expanded than other, equally common chains. A missense DCLRE1C variant was associated with V- and J-gene trimming of TCR beta chains in a later analysis, and an independent cohort replicated the association.

With 60 Vbeta and 13 Jbeta primers, the PCR was carried out. The method was immunoSEQ multiplex PCR; TCRdb's version includes in-frame clones alone and lacks a portion of them. Of about 140,000 clones in the sample, approximately 84% were seen once. Germline CDR1 is SGHTS and CDR2 is YDEGEE. CDR3 length: 12 residues. The V end was cut by 6 bases, the J end by 0 bases, with 7 bases between. Details on this clone: As yet, its antigen is unknown.

This sequence joins TRBV5-8 and TRBJ2-7; D is uncertain. Material: PBMCs. The TCR originated in a man aged 25 to 40 in good health and CMV-seropositive. CDR3 residues: CASTPGSYEQYF. The CDR3 DNA reads TGTGCCAGCACCCCGGGCTCCTACGAGCAGTACTTC.